This T cell receptor beta chain was profiled in a study of T cells in Graves' hyperthyroidism and ophthalmopathy (dated by TCRdb to about 2019). Describing the broader study: Peripheral blood samples were taken at the time of initial diagnosis, prior to any treatment. Thyroid tissue and blood T-cell repertoires from six Graves' hyperthyroidism patients were also compared in the study. The 75 to 100 discovery patients were divided at random into training and test sets in a 7:3 ratio. After blood sampling, hyperthyroidism patients were treated with methimazole at a starting dose of 30 mg daily, and ophthalmopathy patients were treated with high-dose intravenous methylprednisolone. The paper reports TCR Vbeta CDR3 sequencing of more than 120 peripheral blood samples: some 44 ophthalmopathy, under 85 hyperthyroidism and approximately 17 progressor patients. Whether ophthalmopathy could be predicted prospectively was tested in an independent validation cohort made up of about 20 hyperthyroidism patients plus 17 patients who later progressed to ophthalmopathy. To identify TCR V-J signatures that set the groups apart, the researchers used a discovery cohort of about a hundred patients, made up of roughly 40 with Graves' ophthalmopathy and some 55 with stable Graves' hyperthyroidism.

Stable Graves' hyperthyroidism was defined as no progression to ophthalmopathy during 18 months of follow-up. The hyperthyroidism patients were between 18 and 65 years old and newly diagnosed, with a disease duration of less than 2 months. Exclusion was applied to patients with uncontrolled infections, other autoimmune diseases, pregnancy or lactation. Diagnoses were established on the basis of clinical symptoms, serum thyroxine and TRAb, thyroid ultrasound, and orbital computed tomography. PBMCs were separated from under 12 ml of fresh peripheral blood using Ficoll-Paque density gradient centrifugation. Trizol reagent was used to extract total RNA, and RNA quality was then checked on an Agilent 2100 Bioanalyzer. Amplification of TCR beta CDR3 regions was carried out from RNA transcripts. The first round of RT-PCR for the TCR CDR3 was performed with the HTBI primer set and the Qiagen OneStep RT-PCR kit. The libraries were constructed in a second round of multiplex PCR and then size-selected and purified. Paired-end sequencing of the libraries was performed with 100 bp reads on an Illumina HiSeq2000. The published analysis was carried out like this. SOAPnuke was used to process the raw data, removing reads that contained adapters or uncalled bases, had a mean Phred below 15, or lacked an exact match to the constant primer or identifier. High-quality paired reads were merged using COPE v1.2.5, and each unique nucleotide sequence was defined as a clonotype. MiTCR v1.1 was used to align clonotypes to the IMGT TRBV, TRBD and TRBJ reference segments. The analysis was restricted to V-J combinations with a frequency above 0.0001, which together covered roughly 99% of the repertoires. The TCS score was defined as F50 (clonal expansion) divided by E x V (chaos), with BLOSUM62-based TCRdist calculated between CDR3 peptides within each V-J. Welch's t-statistics and random forest reduced roughly 540 V-J features to roughly 13, which were used in a naive Bayes classifier (R e1071). TCRdb reanalyzed the raw reads on its own, using fastp at Q25 for trimming and MiXCR for clone calling, and kept in-frame beta chains. For every CDR3 protein sequence, its rows merge into one entry that carries the most common genes and DNA. These V and J calls rely on TCRdb rather than the paper's analysis. The sample table records about 500,000 distinct CDR3 sequences; roughly 14% of these occur just once. Clones ranked in the top ten supply 15% to 20% of the sample.

Summary of the overall study and its limitations: In validation, the model predicted progression to ophthalmopathy with approximately 71% sensitivity and around 72% specificity, a median of 6.5 months before onset. Most expanded thyroid clonotypes (frequency above 0.001) were also detected in blood, a finding suggesting that blood repertoires may reflect thyroid immune responses. A model built on a 13 V-J signature distinguished ophthalmopathy from stable hyperthyroidism, reaching 87.88% sensitivity and around 82% specificity in cross-validation and 80%/75% in testing. No statistical method was used to set the sample size in advance, and investigators knew the group allocation.

This clonotype was counted between two and nine times. This clone's antigen is unknown. The junction shows a germline mismatch at one end, possibly a read error. What was sequenced was blood. This receptor was obtained from a woman younger than 35 with Graves' hyperthyroidism.

The nucleotide sequence is TGTGCCAGCAGCTCCCAACCTCTACCCCGGAACTTC. It encodes CASSSQPLPRNF. The V gene is TRBV7-3 and the J gene is TRBJ2-5; the D gene lacks a confident call. Spanning cysteine to phenylalanine, the CDR3 consists of 12 amino acids. The sequence is cut down to CDR3 DNA, 36 bases in frame from base 1. The germline V gene specifies SGHTA as CDR1 and FQGTGA as CDR2.